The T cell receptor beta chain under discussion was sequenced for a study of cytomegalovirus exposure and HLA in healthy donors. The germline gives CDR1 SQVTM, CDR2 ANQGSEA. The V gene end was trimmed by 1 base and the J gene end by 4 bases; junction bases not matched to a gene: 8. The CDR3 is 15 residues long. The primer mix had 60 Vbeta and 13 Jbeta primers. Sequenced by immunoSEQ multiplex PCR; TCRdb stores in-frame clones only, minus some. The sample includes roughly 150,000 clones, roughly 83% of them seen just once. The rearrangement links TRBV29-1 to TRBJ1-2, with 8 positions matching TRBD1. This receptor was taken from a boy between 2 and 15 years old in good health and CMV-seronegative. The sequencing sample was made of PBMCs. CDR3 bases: TGCAGCGTTGAAGGCGTGGTACAGGGGGGCTATGGCTACACCTTC. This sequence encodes CSVEGVVQGGYGYTF.